These 13 T cell receptor beta chains came from one sample sequenced in a study of blood T cell repertoires in COVID-19. Assay: immunoSEQ multiplex PCR; the TCRdb copy retains only in-frame clones and omits some. The sample contains over 65,000 clones, 80% to 85% of which appear only once. The material sequenced was peripheral blood. The receptors were sampled from a human donor in a cohort sampled during active COVID-19.

The chain joins TRBV28 to TRBJ1-5, with a possible D match to TRBD1 (5 bases). CDR3 length: 15 amino acids. V lost 5 bases and J 1 base, leaving 12 bases between the germline ends. From germline, CDR1 is MDHEN and CDR2 SYDVKM. CDR3 DNA: TGTGCCAGCAGTCCAGGGAGGCCGAGCAATCAGCCCCAGCATTTT. This sequence encodes CASSPGRPSNQPQHF.

V and J are TRBV4-3 and TRBJ2-3; D perhaps matches TRBD1 (6 bases). V was trimmed by 8 bases and J by 0 bases, leaving 15 bases between them. This CDR3 contains 15 residues. Germline lookup yields CDR1 LGHNA and CDR2 YSLEER. The CDR3 sequence is CASGTGTTSTDTQYF. The CDR3 nucleotides read TGCGCCAGCGGAACCGGGACAACTAGCACAGATACGCAGTATTTT.

The chain employs TRBV5-6 and TRBJ2-1, with D perhaps matching TRBD2 (5 bases). The length of the CDR3 is 13 residues. CDR1 and CDR2 from the germline V gene are SGHDT and YYEEEE. V was cut by 3 bases and J by 5 bases, with 9 bases left in between. CDR3 region: CASSYTRNNEQFF. The CDR3 nucleotides read TGTGCCAGCAGCTATACTAGAAACAATGAGCAGTTCTTC.

The chain carries TRBV14 and TRBJ2-2; 7 bases fit TRBD2. The CDR3 totals 14 residues. The germline CDR1 and CDR2 sequences are SGHDN and FVKESK. With 4 bases clipped from V and 1 base from J, the junction kept 0 bases outside the gene matches. The CDR3 loop reads CASSPSGNTGELFF. The CDR3 DNA follows: TGTGCCAGCAGCCCTAGCGGGAACACCGGGGAGCTGTTTTTT. Variable domain in full (rest from reference TRBV14 and TRBJ2-2): EAGVTQFPSHSVIEKGQTVTLRCDPISGHDNLYWYRRVMGKEIKFLLHFVKESKQDESGMPNNRFLAERTGGTYSTLKVQPAELEDSGVYFCASSPSGNTGELFFGEGSRLTVL.

The chain couples TRBV5-1 to TRBJ2-1, with TRBD2 matching over 8 bases. V shed 6 bases, J shed 8 bases, and the junction held 10 bases outside the gene matches. This CDR3 spans 14 amino acids. Germline-derived CDR1 and CDR2 are SGHRS and YFSETQ. The CDR3 loop reads CASTTSGTVHEQFF. CDR3 DNA: TGCGCCAGCACTACTAGCGGCACGGTCCATGAGCAGTTCTTC.

The gene calls are TRBV6-5 and TRBJ2-1; possible D gene TRBD2, 6 bases. CDR1 is MNHEY and CDR2 is SVGAGI in the germline V gene. This CDR3 comprises 16 residues. The V end lost 0 bases, the J end lost 7 bases, and 16 bases lay between the germline ends. DNA for the CDR3: TGTGCCAGCAGTTACTCCAGAACGGGGGTTCGGAATGAGCAGTTCTTC. This translates into CASSYSRTGVRNEQFF.

This clone was found a few times. The chain is built from TRBV2 and TRBJ1-2; the match to TRBD1 covers 9 bases. This CDR3 is 15 amino acids long. The V gene's germline CDR1 is SNHLY and CDR2 FYNNEI. V trimming: 4 bases; J trimming: 2 bases; junction bases outside the gene matches: 5. The CDR3 bases are TGTGCCAGCAGTGCCTGGACAGGGGTCAACTATGGCTACACCTTC. Translating it yields CASSAWTGVNYGYTF.

The chain links TRBV12-3 or TRBV12-4 to TRBJ2-3; possible D gene TRBD2, 5 bases. This CDR3 is 13 amino acids long. Trimming removed 8 bases at V and 2 bases at J, with 11 bases between. In DNA form, the CDR3 reads TGTGCCAGCCGAGAGGGAATCACAGATACGCAGTATTTT. It specifies CASREGITDTQYF.

The CDR3 region is CASSQDETRGQPQHF. The CDR3 DNA follows: TGCGCCAGCAGCCAAGATGAGACGCGGGGTCAGCCCCAGCATTTT. This chain joins TRBV4-3 and TRBJ1-5; D remains ambiguous. The germline CDR1 and CDR2 sequences are LGHNA and YSLEER. V lost 0 bases, J lost 6 bases, and 12 bases lay in between. The CDR3 sequence is 15 residues long.

V and J are TRBV9 and TRBJ2-1, with 12 bases aligning to TRBD2. The CDR3 extends over 15 amino acids. From germline, CDR1 is SGDLS and CDR2 YYNGEE. V gave up 3 bases and J gave up 4 bases; unmatched junction bases: 2. The CDR3, as DNA: TGTGCCAGCAGCGCCGGGACTAGCGGGTACAATGAGCAGTTCTTC. It specifies CASSAGTSGYNEQFF.

The chain joins TRBV5-1 to TRBJ2-1, with 7 bases that match TRBD2. After removal of 0 bases from V and 8 bases from J, the junction contained 5 bases not matched to a gene. The CDR3 is 14 residues long. CDR1 is SGHRS and CDR2 is YFSETQ in the germline V gene. The CDR3 here is CASSLVGGGDEQFF. The CDR3 nucleotides read TGCGCCAGCAGCTTGGTTGGTGGGGGGGATGAGCAGTTCTTC. The full variable domain, its missing parts supplied by reference TRBV5-1 and TRBJ2-1, is KAGVTQTPRYLIKTRGQQVTLSCSPISGHRSVSWYQQTPGQGLQFLFEYFSETQRNKGNFPGRFSGRQFSNSRSEMNVSTLELGDSALYLCASSLVGGGDEQFFGPGTRLTVL.

V gene TRBV28 combines with J gene TRBJ1-2; the D is unclear. Germline-derived CDR1 and CDR2 are MDHEN and SYDVKM. The V end lost 6 bases, the J end lost 8 bases, and 19 bases lay between the germline ends. The CDR3 has 14 amino acids. The CDR3 loop is CASSTMTGTRGYTF. CDR3 sequence (DNA): TGTGCCAGCAGCACAATGACGGGTACCCGGGGCTACACCTTC.

V usage is TRBV28 and J usage is TRBJ1-6; D gene ambiguous. Germline lookup yields CDR1 MDHEN and CDR2 SYDVKM. The CDR3 sequence is 14 residues long. The V end was cut by 6 bases, the J end by 10 bases, with 16 bases between. CDR3 sequence reads: CASRETREGSPLHF. The CDR3 coding sequence is TGTGCCAGCAGGGAGACACGGGAAGGGTCACCCCTCCACTTT. Based on the CDR3 plus reference TRBV28 and TRBJ1-6, the full variable domain is DVKVTQSSRYLVKRTGEKVFLECVQDMDHENMFWYRQDPGLGLRLIYFSYDVKMKEKGDIPEGYSVSREKKERFSLILESASTNQTSMYLCASRETREGSPLHFGNGTRLTVT.